What follows is one T cell receptor beta chain and its context. The record originates from a study of blood T cells in healthy people across ages. Study details: About one barcoded TCR beta cDNA was captured per two T cells.

A second PCR of roughly 7 to 11 cycles used a sample-barcoded 5' primer and a J-beta primer mix. TCRdb processed the 5' RACE reads anew with MiXCR; each CDR3 protein has one entry. The data hold about 1 million distinct CDR3 sequences, with 45% observed a single time. Extractions gave at least 5.5 micrograms of total RNA per sample. This CDR3 is built from 13 residues. The germline gives CDR1 DFQATT, CDR2 SNEGSKA (reference sequence). Specimen: blood. The sequence derives from a woman aged 60 to 75 in good health. The V and J genes are TRBV20-1 and TRBJ2-5; 8 positions agree with TRBD1. The tail of the sequence fits TRBJ2-7 better, so the J call may be wrong. The CDR3 sequence is CSAPRDRIHEQYF. CDR3 sequence (DNA): TGCAGCGCCCCCCGGGACAGGATCCACGAGCAGTACTTC.